The 22 T cell receptor beta chains presented below share a single source sample, sequenced in a study of PD-1 blockade in mismatch repair-deficient tumors. Sequenced by immunoSEQ multiplex PCR; TCRdb stores in-frame clones only, minus some. The repertoire holds about 120,000 clones, with around three quarters as singletons. Here the sequenced sample was peripheral blood, taken approximately 64 weeks after starting pembrolizumab. These receptors were collected from an adult with mismatch repair-deficient cancer.

V is TRBV5-1 and J is TRBJ1-2, with D perhaps matching TRBD1 (5 bases). CDR3 length: 14 residues. Trimming took 0 bases from V and 1 from J, leaving 7 bases between them. Germline CDR1 reads SGHRS; CDR2 reads YFSETQ. This CDR3 is CASSLGQSNYGYTF. The CDR3 DNA reads as TGCGCCAGCAGCTTGGGACAGAGTAACTATGGCTACACCTTC.

The chain uses TRBV10-1 and TRBJ2-7; D gene uncertain. V was cut by 0 bases and J by 4 bases, with 4 bases left in between. The CDR3 spans 12 residues. In germline, CDR1 is WNHNN, CDR2 SYGVQD (reference sequence). As DNA, the CDR3 is TGCGCCAGCAGTGAGTCAGGGTACGAGCAGTACTTC. It is translated as CASSESGYEQYF.

The chain carries TRBV5-1 and TRBJ1-3, with a possible D match to TRBD1 (5 bases). This CDR3 comprises 14 residues. The germline V and J ends were trimmed by 1 base and 4 bases, with 9 bases remaining between them. CDR1 is SGHRS and CDR2 is YFSETQ in the germline V gene. The CDR3 reads CASSLLGRGNTIYF. The CDR3 DNA follows: TGCGCCAGCAGCTTGTTGGGGCGAGGAAACACCATATATTTT.

V and J are TRBV15 and TRBJ1-5; 9 positions agree with TRBD1. Germline CDR1 LNHNV, CDR2 YYDKDF (reference sequence). Trimming removed 0 bases from V and 2 bases from J; junction bases left unmatched: 11. The CDR3 is 19 amino acids. CDR3 sequence reads: CATSREPTGGAVGNQPQHF. In DNA, the CDR3 is TGTGCCACCAGCAGAGAACCAACAGGGGGCGCGGTTGGCAATCAGCCCCAGCATTTT.

The V gene is TRBV5-1, the J gene TRBJ2-2; D is ambiguous. Germline V gene lookup returns CDR1 SGHRS and CDR2 YFSETQ. The CDR3 covers 14 residues. The germline V and J ends were trimmed by 0 bases and 1 base, with 4 bases remaining between them. The CDR3 nucleotides read TGCGCCAGCAGCTTGGCTAGGAACACCGGGGAGCTGTTTTTT. Its translation: CASSLARNTGELFF.

This chain connects TRBV7-2 to TRBJ2-7; TRBD1 is a possible D gene (5 bases). Germline lookup yields CDR1 SGHTA and CDR2 FQGNSA. V dropped 0 bases and J dropped 9 bases, with 12 bases sitting between them. This CDR3 spans 13 amino acids. The chain's CDR3 is CASSLAGRVVQYF. The CDR3 DNA follows: TGTGCCAGCAGCTTAGCCGGCAGGGTGGTGCAGTACTTC.

The sample holds a few counts of this clone. V usage is TRBV7-3 and J usage is TRBJ2-5, with 8 nucleotides matching TRBD2. Germline-derived CDR1 and CDR2 are SGHTA and FQGTGA. The CDR3 is 16 amino acids. Trimming at V came to 0 bases and at J to 4 bases, leaving 7 bases not matched to a gene. The CDR3 DNA reads TGTGCCAGCAGCTTAACAGGTAGCGGGAAGGTAGAGACCCAGTACTTC. This encodes CASSLTGSGKVETQYF.

This clone turned up a few times. The chain couples TRBV4-3 to TRBJ1-4; D is perhaps TRBD1 (6 bases). V was clipped by 3 bases and J by 10 bases, with 12 bases between them. CDR1 LGHNA and CDR2 YSLEER come from the germline V gene. The CDR3 length is 13 residues. The chain's CDR3 is CASSQAQGRKLFF. The DNA for the CDR3 is TGCGCCAGCAGCCAGGCCCAGGGGAGAAAACTGTTTTTT.

The chain employs TRBV5-4 and TRBJ2-3, with a weak D call TRBD2 (5 bases). The CDR3 spans 14 residues. The germline V and J ends were trimmed by 3 bases and 3 bases, with 11 bases remaining between them. The germline V gene has CDR1 SGHNT and CDR2 YYREEE (reference sequence). Here the CDR3 reads CASSSRAATDTQYF. The CDR3 bases are TGTGCCAGCAGCTCCCGAGCGGCTACAGATACGCAGTATTTT. The full variable domain, with the rest looked up from reference TRBV5-4 and TRBJ2-3, is ETGVTQSPTHLIKTRGQQVTLRCSSQSGHNTVSWYQQALGQGPQFIFQYYREEENGRGNFPPRFSGLQFPNYSSELNVNALELDDSALYLCASSSRAATDTQYFGPGTRLTVL.

The genes are TRBV7-9 and TRBJ1-1; 8 bases align to TRBD1. The CDR3 totals 14 residues. Germline CDR1 and CDR2: SEHNR and FQNEAQ (reference sequence). The trim removed 5 bases at V and 4 bases at J, leaving 6 bases unmatched. CDR3 coding DNA: TGTGCCAGCAGCACGGACAGGGTGAGCACTGAAGCTTTCTTT. Its translation is CASSTDRVSTEAFF.

The V call is TRBV9, the J call TRBJ2-1; D is ambiguous. This CDR3 spans 15 amino acids. In germline, CDR1 is SGDLS, CDR2 YYNGEE. The V end lost 0 bases, the J end lost 7 bases, and 14 bases lay between the germline ends. The CDR3 region has the DNA TGTGCCAGCAGCGTAGGGAGTAGCACGGCGAATGAGCAGTTCTTC. Translating gives CASSVGSSTANEQFF. The full variable domain, its missing parts supplied by reference TRBV9 and TRBJ2-1, is DSGVTQTPKHLITATGQRVTLRCSPRSGDLSVYWYQQSLDQGLQFLIQYYNGEERAKGNILERFSAQQFPDLHSELNLSSLELGDSALYFCASSVGSSTANEQFFGPGTRLTVL.

V is TRBV2 and J is TRBJ2-3, with 8 bases identical to TRBD1. The CDR3 sequence is 16 residues long. With 5 bases clipped from V and 5 bases from J, the junction kept 12 bases outside the gene matches. CDR1 and CDR2 (germline): SNHLY, FYNNEI. This CDR3 reads CASSSSWGQVQDTQYF. CDR3 in DNA: TGTGCCAGCAGTTCCTCTTGGGGACAGGTTCAAGATACGCAGTATTTT.

This clone was seen once. The rearrangement joins TRBV19 to TRBJ2-7; D is ambiguous. Per germline, CDR1 LNHDA and CDR2 SQIVND (reference sequence). Trimming shortened V by 3 bases and J by 0 bases, and 12 bases separated the two germline ends. The CDR3 has 15 residues. The CDR3 loop is CASSIETRSSYEQYF. The CDR3 DNA reads TGTGCCAGTAGTATTGAAACAAGGAGCTCCTACGAGCAGTACTTC. Complete variable domain (other parts from reference TRBV19 and TRBJ2-7): DGGITQSPKYLFRKEGQNVTLSCEQNLNHDAMYWYRQDPGQGLRLIYYSQIVNDFQKGDIAEGYSVSREKKESFPLTVTSAQKNPTAFYLCASSIETRSSYEQYFGPGTRLTVT.

The chain uses TRBV11-3 and TRBJ2-5, with TRBD1 as a possible D gene (6 bases). Germline values: CDR1 SGHNT, CDR2 YENEEA. The CDR3 has 14 amino acids. V lost 1 base to trimming and J lost 5 bases, with 11 bases between them. CDR3: CASSLVSGAETQYF. The CDR3 DNA reads TGTGCCAGCAGCTTAGTATCAGGGGCGGAGACCCAGTACTTC.

The rearrangement joins TRBV25-1 to TRBJ2-3, with TRBD2 matching 8 bases. The CDR3 consists of 13 residues. Per the germline V gene, CDR1 is MGHDK and CDR2 is SYGVNS. Trimming at V came to 7 bases and at J to 3 bases, leaving 3 bases not matched to a gene. Written as DNA, the CDR3 is TGTGCCAGCACTTCTAGCGGGACAGATACGCAGTATTTT. Translating gives CASTSSGTDTQYF.

This clone occurred once. The J gene is TRBJ2-7, the V gene TRBV6-6, with D perhaps matching TRBD1 (5 bases). The ends were cut back, 8 bases at V and 3 bases at J, with 11 bases in the middle. CDR1 and CDR2 from the germline V gene are MNHNY and SVGAGI (reference sequence). This CDR3 region has 12 residues. In DNA, the CDR3 is TGTGCCAGCGCTACAGGCGGCTACGAGCAGTACTTC. Amino acid sequence: CASATGGYEQYF.

The chain links TRBV6-4 to TRBJ1-1, with 8 bases fitting TRBD1. The CDR3 is 14 residues long. Germline CDR1 is MRHNA and CDR2 is SNTAGT. The V gene end was trimmed by 4 bases and the J gene end by 3 bases; junction bases not matched to a gene: 4. Here the CDR3 DNA reads TGTGCCAGCAGTGCGACAGGGGTAGACACTGAAGCTTTCTTT. This translates into CASSATGVDTEAFF.

The J gene is TRBJ1-2, the V gene TRBV28; D gene ambiguous. The CDR3 spans 14 residues. Germline V gene data show CDR1 as MDHEN and CDR2 as SYDVKM. The V end lost 2 bases, the J end lost 8 bases, and 15 bases lay between the germline ends. CDR3 coding DNA: TGTGCCAGCAGTTTAGCATCCATCACAAGGGGCTACACCTTC. Amino acid sequence: CASSLASITRGYTF.

The V call is TRBV11-1, the J call TRBJ2-5; the match to TRBD1 covers 7 bases. The CDR3 has 13 residues. CDR1 and CDR2 from the germline V gene are SGHAT and FQDESV (reference sequence). Losses at the gene ends were 4 bases for V and 7 bases for J; bases not matched to a gene: 6. Written as DNA, the CDR3 is TGTGCCAGCAGCTCAACAGGGGTAGGGACCCAGTACTTC. Encoded protein: CASSSTGVGTQYF.

This chain joins TRBV7-6 and TRBJ1-4; 7 nucleotides align to TRBD1. Germline CDR1 SGHVS, CDR2 FNYEAQ. Losses at the gene ends were 4 bases for V and 0 bases for J; bases not matched to a gene: 17. The CDR3 has 20 residues. The CDR3 loop reads CASSWVQTGQTDATNEKLFF. In nucleotides, the CDR3 is TGTGCCAGCAGCTGGGTCCAGACGGGACAGACTGACGCAACTAATGAAAAACTGTTTTTT.

J is TRBJ2-1 and V is TRBV9, with 8 bases fitting TRBD2. The V gene's germline CDR1 is SGDLS and CDR2 YYNGEE. The CDR3 runs 18 residues. The V segment lost 4 bases and the J segment 6 bases; nucleotides outside the gene matches: 18. The CDR3 nucleotides read TGTGCCAGCAGCCCAGGCGGAGGCGGGGGGACTCCTCTCAATGAGCAGTTCTTC. This encodes CASSPGGGGGTPLNEQFF.

In its sample, this clone was seen once. The CDR3 DNA follows: TGTGCCAGCGGGGCTCTGGGGACAGACCAAGAGACCCAGTACTTC. This encodes CASGALGTDQETQYF. The chain joins TRBV9 to TRBJ2-5; 7 nucleotides match TRBD1. The germline V gene encodes CDR1 SGDLS and CDR2 YYNGEE. The CDR3 is 15 amino acids. The trim removed 7 bases at V and 0 bases at J, leaving 9 bases unmatched.